Shown below are 24 T cell receptor beta chains from a single sample sequenced in a study of cytomegalovirus exposure and HLA in healthy donors. The PCR contained 60 Vbeta and 13 Jbeta primers. Some clones are missing from TCRdb's copy, which holds only in-frame ones; the method was immunoSEQ multiplex PCR. The listing records approximately 150,000 clones. Sequencing was performed on PBMCs. The receptors come from a male donor in good health and CMV-seronegative.

V gene TRBV30 combines with J gene TRBJ1-1; possible D gene TRBD1, 5 bases. Germline CDR1 and CDR2: GTSNPN and SVGIG (reference sequence). The V gene lost 3 bases and the J gene lost 6 bases, with 17 bases spanning the gap. This CDR3 is 14 amino acids long. Written as DNA, the CDR3 is TGTGCCTGGAGATGGGGGGGGAGGATTGCTGAAGCTTTCTTT. Its protein is CAWRWGGRIAEAFF. The whole variable domain, remainder taken from reference TRBV30 and TRBJ1-1, is SQTIHQWPATLVQPVGSPLSLECTVEGTSNPNLYWYRQAAGRGLQLLFYSVGIGQISSEVPQNLSASRPQDRQFILSSKKLLLSDSGFYLCAWRWGGRIAEAFFGQGTRLTVV.

The chain has TRBV6-6 and TRBJ1-2, with unresolved D. V lost 5 bases, J lost 4 bases, and 11 bases lay in between. This CDR3 region has 13 residues. In germline, CDR1 is MNHNY, CDR2 SVGAGI (reference sequence). The CDR3 region is CASSPTIGYGYTF. CDR3 in DNA: TGTGCCAGCAGTCCCACTATCGGCTATGGCTACACCTTC.

The chain uses TRBV7-3 and TRBJ2-7; D might be TRBD2 (6 bases). The length of the CDR3 is 15 residues. Looked up from germline, CDR1 is SGHTA and CDR2 is FQGTGA. Trimming removed 2 bases from V and 2 bases from J, with 13 bases in between. CDR3 in amino acids: CASSLHLAPTYEQYF. As DNA, the CDR3 is TGTGCCAGCAGCTTACACCTAGCGCCGACCTACGAGCAGTACTTC. Full variable domain (rest looked up from reference TRBV7-3 and TRBJ2-7): GAGVSQTPSNKVTEKGKYVELRCDPISGHTALYWYRQSLGQGPEFLIYFQGTGAADDSGLPNDRFFAVRPEGSVSTLKIQRTERGDSAVYLCASSLHLAPTYEQYFGPGTRLTVT.

The rearrangement links TRBV6-5 to TRBJ1-2; no clear D gene. There are 14 residues in the CDR3. V was trimmed by 0 bases and J by 4 bases, leaving 9 bases between them. The germline V gene has CDR1 MNHEY and CDR2 SVGAGI. This chain's CDR3 is CASSYSREAYGYTF. The CDR3 DNA reads TGTGCCAGCAGTTACTCCCGTGAAGCCTATGGCTACACCTTC.

CDR3 sequence: CASSPSGDYNEQFF. In DNA form, the CDR3 reads TGTGCCAGCAGCCCTAGCGGAGATTACAATGAGCAGTTCTTC. The chain is built from TRBV7-7 and TRBJ2-1; 7 nucleotides match TRBD2. Unmatched junction bases numbered 5, after V lost 5 bases and J lost 4 bases. Germline-derived CDR1 and CDR2 are SSHAT and FNYEAQ (reference sequence). The CDR3 extends over 14 amino acids.

The V gene is TRBV4-2, the J gene TRBJ2-4; 9 nucleotides align to TRBD2. The CDR3 totals 17 residues. Germline loops: CDR1 LGHNA, CDR2 YNFKEQ. V shed 1 base and J 5 bases; nucleotides not matched to a gene: 9. CDR3 DNA sequence: TGTGCCAGCAGCCAAGGACCAGCGGGGGGCCAACAAAACATTCAGTACTTC. This sequence encodes CASSQGPAGGQQNIQYF.

This rearrangement joins TRBV6-5 to TRBJ2-3; 7 bases agree with TRBD1. The CDR3 is 12 amino acids. In germline, CDR1 is MNHEY, CDR2 SVGAGI. The ends lost 6 bases at V and 8 bases at J; junction bases unmatched: 5. Here the CDR3 reads CASRPAGGTQYF. The CDR3 DNA sequence: TGTGCCAGCAGACCTGCAGGGGGTACGCAGTATTTT.

This chain uses TRBV25-1 with TRBJ2-1; D may be TRBD2 (5 bases). The CDR3 has 13 residues. Trimming took off 6 bases at V and 0 bases at J, with 6 bases between the two ends. Germline assignment: CDR1 MGHDK and CDR2 SYGVNS. Written as DNA, the CDR3 is TGTGCCAGCAGGGACTCCTCCTACAATGAGCAGTTCTTC. It translates to CASRDSSYNEQFF.

The chain combines TRBV7-3 with TRBJ2-5; 12 bases are shared with TRBD2. The germline V gene encodes CDR1 SGHTA and CDR2 FQGTGA. There are 16 residues in the CDR3. V shed 5 bases, J shed 2 bases, and the junction held 6 bases outside the gene matches. In DNA, the CDR3 is TGTGCCAGCAGCCGCCGACTAGCGGGAGAGCAAGAGACCCAGTACTTC. This sequence encodes CASSRRLAGEQETQYF.

Concerning this clone itself: Its ends do not fully match the called genes, so a read error is possible. The chain employs TRBV29-1 and TRBJ2-2, with TRBD2 identical over 11 bases. Per germline, CDR1 SQVTM and CDR2 ANQGSEA. The CDR3 is made up of 15 amino acids. In nucleotides, the CDR3 is TGCAGCGTGGAAGCTACTAGCGGGGGCGTCGGGGAGCTGTTTTTT. Translated: CSVEATSGGVGELFF.

V usage is TRBV7-6 and J usage is TRBJ2-7; TRBD2 matches 8 bases. The CDR3 is 14 residues long. V gave up 3 bases and J gave up 3 bases; unmatched junction bases: 4. CDR1 is SGHVS, CDR2 FNYEAQ, per germline. The CDR3 loop is CASSLGTRNYEQYF. CDR3 DNA: TGTGCCAGCAGCTTGGGGACTAGGAACTACGAGCAGTACTTC.

This chain joins TRBV9 and TRBJ1-1; D remains ambiguous. V gave up 2 bases and J gave up 1 base, with 9 bases separating them. There are 14 residues in the CDR3. Germline-derived CDR1 and CDR2 are SGDLS and YYNGEE. The CDR3 DNA reads as TGTGCCAGCAGCGTGGGCCTTTCGAACACTGAAGCTTTCTTT. Translated: CASSVGLSNTEAFF.

This chain connects TRBV7-6 to TRBJ2-1; 11 bases map to TRBD2. Germline V gene data show CDR1 as SGHVS and CDR2 as FNYEAQ. The CDR3 extends over 15 amino acids. J was trimmed by 8 bases and V by 5 bases; bases with no gene match: 8. The CDR3 spells CASSPRLAGRDEQFF. In DNA, the CDR3 is TGTGCCAGCAGCCCCCGACTAGCGGGAAGAGATGAGCAGTTCTTC.

The V gene is TRBV6-5, the J gene TRBJ1-1; 10 bases are a match to TRBD1. The CDR3 is 14 residues long. In germline, CDR1 is MNHEY, CDR2 SVGAGI. J gave up 4 bases and V 6 bases, and 5 bases lay outside the gene matches. The CDR3 is CASSWDRGSTEAFF. The CDR3 bases are TGTGCCAGCAGCTGGGACAGGGGCAGCACTGAAGCTTTCTTT.

This chain links TRBV29-1 with TRBJ1-5; the D gene is possibly TRBD1 (6 bases). CDR3 size: 13 residues. CDR1 and CDR2 from the germline V gene are SQVTM and ANQGSEA. The V and J ends lost 4 bases and 8 bases respectively, with 15 bases between them. CDR3 sequence reads: CSVGARGKEPQHF. CDR3 nucleotide sequence: TGCAGCGTTGGTGCCAGGGGTAAGGAGCCCCAGCATTTT. Variable domain in full (rest from reference TRBV29-1 and TRBJ1-5): SAVISQKPSRDICQRGTSLTIQCQVDSQVTMMFWYRQQPGQSLTLIATANQGSEATYESGFVIDKFPISRPNLTFSTLTVSNMSPEDSSIYLCSVGARGKEPQHFGDGTRLSIL.

The chain links TRBV29-1 to TRBJ1-1, with D uncertain. V lost 6 bases to trimming and J lost 7 bases, with 12 bases between them. The CDR3 consists of 11 residues. Per germline, CDR1 SQVTM and CDR2 ANQGSEA. CDR3: CSVSVAIEAFF. The CDR3 DNA follows: TGCAGCGTGTCGGTTGCCATTGAAGCTTTCTTT.

The rearrangement joins TRBV14 to TRBJ2-5, with D possibly matching TRBD1 (5 bases). The V and J ends lost 2 bases and 3 bases respectively, with 16 bases between them. This CDR3 contains 16 residues. CDR1 and CDR2 (germline): SGHDN, FVKESK. The CDR3 spells CASSQYTIVREETQYF. The CDR3 DNA follows: TGTGCCAGCAGCCAATACACAATCGTCAGGGAAGAGACCCAGTACTTC.

The chain links TRBV7-9 to TRBJ2-7; possible D gene TRBD2, 6 bases. CDR3 length equals 13 residues. Germline CDR1 is SEHNR and CDR2 is FQNEAQ (reference sequence). Trimming took 3 bases from V and 3 from J, leaving 9 bases between them. CDR3: CASSFPAGYEQYF. CDR3 in DNA: TGTGCCAGCAGCTTTCCAGCGGGCTACGAGCAGTACTTC. Based on the CDR3 plus reference TRBV7-9 and TRBJ2-7, the full variable domain is DTGVSQNPRHKITKRGQNVTFRCDPISEHNRLYWYRQTLGQGPEFLTYFQNEAQLEKSRLLSDRFSAERPKGSFSTLEIQRTEQGDSAMYLCASSFPAGYEQYFGPGTRLTVT.

The rearrangement joins TRBV23-1 to TRBJ1-2; maybe TRBD1 (6 bases). TRBV23-1 is designated an ORF whose function remains uncertain. The CDR3 length is 13 residues. V dropped 2 bases and J dropped 4 bases, with 8 bases sitting between them. The CDR3 coding sequence is TGCGCCAGCAGTCAACCGGACAGCTATGGCTACACCTTC. Translation: CASSQPDSYGYTF.

The rearrangement links TRBV28 to TRBJ2-7; weak D call: TRBD2 (5 bases). CDR3 length equals 13 residues. Per germline, CDR1 MDHEN and CDR2 SYDVKM. V lost 3 bases, J lost 7 bases, and 13 bases lay in between. CDR3 region: CASSLEVPEEQYF. Written as DNA, the CDR3 is TGTGCCAGCAGTTTGGAGGTTCCTGAAGAGCAGTACTTC.

This rearrangement joins TRBV6-1 to TRBJ1-2; 7 bases are a match to TRBD1. Germline assignment: CDR1 MNHNS and CDR2 SASEGT. The V segment lost 8 bases and the J segment 1 base; nucleotides outside the gene matches: 7. The CDR3 is 14 residues long. CDR3 in DNA: TGTGCCAGCCTGCGGGGGGACAGTAACTATGGCTACACCTTC. This sequence encodes CASLRGDSNYGYTF.

The V call is TRBV7-6, the J call TRBJ2-7, with D perhaps TRBD1 (6 bases). V shed 3 bases and J shed 12 bases, with 27 bases lying between them. Germline V gene lookup returns CDR1 SGHVS and CDR2 FNYEAQ. The CDR3 covers 16 residues. The CDR3 here is CASSFPFNREPWIMYF. The CDR3 bases are TGTGCCAGCAGCTTCCCGTTCAACAGGGAACCCTGGATCATGTACTTC.

V gene TRBV7-9 combines with J gene TRBJ1-2, with D possibly TRBD1 on 6 matching bases. The germline CDR1 and CDR2 sequences are SEHNR and FQNEAQ (reference sequence). This CDR3 comprises 17 residues. Trimming removed 2 bases from V and 0 bases from J, with 16 bases in between. The CDR3, as DNA: TGTGCCAGCAGCTTATTGACAGGCCATAAGACTAACTATGGCTACACCTTC. Amino acid sequence: CASSLLTGHKTNYGYTF.

This chain joins TRBV7-9 and TRBJ1-2, with TRBD1 as a possible D gene (6 bases). V dropped 4 bases and J dropped 8 bases, with 11 bases sitting between them. The V gene's germline CDR1 is SEHNR and CDR2 FQNEAQ (reference sequence). This CDR3 has 12 residues. Written as DNA, the CDR3 is TGTGCCAGCAGCTGGCAGGGGACGGGCTACACCTTC. Translation gives CASSWQGTGYTF.